A selection of T cell receptor beta chains follows, all from one sample in a study of shared clonotypes between healthy human individuals. Measured with immunoSEQ multiplex PCR; TCRdb has only the in-frame clones, and not every one. The sample shows 2 million to 2.5 million clones, approximately 94% of them seen only once. Sequencing used naive CD4+ T cells sorted from blood. The receptors stem from a man between 18 and 29 years old in good health. CDR3s leave out the opening cysteine and the closing phenylalanine or tryptophan. Fields, in order: CDR3 length, V gene, CDR3 protein.

len: 11; v_gene: TRBV7-8; CDR3aa: ASSVAGTETQY
len: 12; v_gene: TRBV6-1; CDR3aa: ASSYGQIQETQY
len: 15; v_gene: TRBV5-1; CDR3aa: ASSNTRDSPRGETQY
len: 13; v_gene: TRBV6-5; CDR3aa: ASSYYGQGSYEQY
len: 12; v_gene: TRBV5-1; CDR3aa: ASSFTSGIYGYT
len: 11; v_gene: TRBV28; CDR3aa: ASSSSRVYGYT
len: 14; v_gene: TRBV11-3; CDR3aa: ASSQATSGGLDEQF
len: 12; v_gene: TRBV6-5; CDR3aa: ASGDRPSGNTIY
len: 15; v_gene: TRBV4-3; CDR3aa: ASSQGRTGAGTGELF
len: 12; v_gene: TRBV19; CDR3aa: ASSIKGTDQPQH
len: 11; v_gene: TRBV6-5; CDR3aa: ASSSQDFPEQF
len: 12; v_gene: TRBV4-3; CDR3aa: ASSREQFLYGYT
len: 12; v_gene: TRBV5-6; CDR3aa: ASSLASYQETQY
len: 16; v_gene: TRBV4-1; CDR3aa: ASSHPTSIRDRDTEAF
len: 10; v_gene: TRBV30; CDR3aa: AWSPAGHGYT
len: 9; v_gene: TRBV30; CDR3aa: AWSVGNTIY
len: 13; v_gene: TRBV2; CDR3aa: ASRDIQGLGYGYT
len: 10; v_gene: TRBV7-8; CDR3aa: ASSSVSGEQF
len: 12; v_gene: TRBV18; CDR3aa: ASSLARGLKTQY
len: 11; v_gene: TRBV30; CDR3aa: AWLAGGRETQY
len: 12; v_gene: TRBV7-9; CDR3aa: ASSLLSVNYGYT
len: 10; v_gene: TRBV5-1; CDR3aa: ASSTSTDTQY
len: 13; v_gene: TRBV19; CDR3aa: ASKTQGEGSYEQY
len: 15; v_gene: TRBV4-3; CDR3aa: ASSQEGLQGVHTEAF
len: 12; v_gene: TRBV7-9; CDR3aa: ASSLGVPYYEQY
len: 12; v_gene: TRBV5-4; CDR3aa: ASIQQGSTGELF
len: 14; v_gene: TRBV4-1; CDR3aa: ASSQALELPNEKLF
len: 15; v_gene: TRBV7-9; CDR3aa: ASSSGLAGGGMNTQY
len: 21; v_gene: TRBV15; CDR3aa: ATSRGTQPGLAGGRTSYNEQF
len: 13; v_gene: TRBV9; CDR3aa: ASSVGRGKTDTQY
len: 13; v_gene: TRBV6-5; CDR3aa: ASSRNPGSGGELF
len: 14; v_gene: TRBV30; CDR3aa: AWSPDRGLPFEGYT
len: 11; v_gene: TRBV10-3; CDR3aa: AAAGVGGYGYT
len: 13; v_gene: TRBV27; CDR3aa: ASSFGPPNPYEQY
len: 12; v_gene: TRBV29-1; CDR3aa: SVDFGGAADTQY
len: 11; v_gene: TRBV7-9; CDR3aa: ASSLEGFSEAF
len: 15; v_gene: TRBV4-3; CDR3aa: ASSQIAGPTNTGELF
len: 13; v_gene: TRBV19; CDR3aa: ASTHEGASYNGYT
len: 13; v_gene: TRBV25-1; CDR3aa: ASSEFGRSYNEQF
len: 12; v_gene: TRBV7-3; CDR3aa: ASSPLDTSGPQY